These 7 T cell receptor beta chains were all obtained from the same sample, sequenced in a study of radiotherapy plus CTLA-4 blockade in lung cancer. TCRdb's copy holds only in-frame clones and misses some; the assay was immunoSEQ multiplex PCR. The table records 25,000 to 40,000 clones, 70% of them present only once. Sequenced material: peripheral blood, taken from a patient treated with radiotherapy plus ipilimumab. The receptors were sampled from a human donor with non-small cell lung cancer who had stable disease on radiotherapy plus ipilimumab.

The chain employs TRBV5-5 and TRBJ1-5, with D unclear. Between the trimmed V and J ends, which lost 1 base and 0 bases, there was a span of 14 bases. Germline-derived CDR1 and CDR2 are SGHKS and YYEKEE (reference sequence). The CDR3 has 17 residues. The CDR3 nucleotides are TGTGCCAGCAGCTTGAGATTGCACGTACTTAGCAATCAGCCCCAGCATTTT. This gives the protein CASSLRLHVLSNQPQHF.

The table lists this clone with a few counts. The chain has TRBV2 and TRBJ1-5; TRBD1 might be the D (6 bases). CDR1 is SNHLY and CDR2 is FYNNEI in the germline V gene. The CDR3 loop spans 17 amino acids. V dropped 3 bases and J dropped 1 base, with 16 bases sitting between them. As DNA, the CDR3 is TGTGCCAGCAGTGAGGGGGGGCTGGGTGTAAGCAATCAGCCCCAGCATTTT. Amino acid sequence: CASSEGGLGVSNQPQHF.

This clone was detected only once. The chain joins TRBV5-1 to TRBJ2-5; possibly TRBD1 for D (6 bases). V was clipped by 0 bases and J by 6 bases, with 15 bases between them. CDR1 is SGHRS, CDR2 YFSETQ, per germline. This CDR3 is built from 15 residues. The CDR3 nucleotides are TGCGCCAGCAGCTTGGAGGACAGATTCTTAAAGACCCAGTACTTC. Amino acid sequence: CASSLEDRFLKTQYF.

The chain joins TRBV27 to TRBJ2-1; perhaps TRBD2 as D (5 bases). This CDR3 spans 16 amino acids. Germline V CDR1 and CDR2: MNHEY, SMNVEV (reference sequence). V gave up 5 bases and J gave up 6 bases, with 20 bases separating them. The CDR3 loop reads CASSTPRALVANEQFF. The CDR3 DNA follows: TGTGCCAGCAGTACCCCGCGGGCTTTGGTTGCCAATGAGCAGTTCTTC.

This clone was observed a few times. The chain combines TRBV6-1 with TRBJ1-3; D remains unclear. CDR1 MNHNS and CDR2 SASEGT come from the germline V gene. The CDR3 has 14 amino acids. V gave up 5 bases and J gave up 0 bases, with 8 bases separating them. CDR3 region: CASSYSHSGNTIYF. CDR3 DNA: TGTGCCAGCAGTTATTCCCACTCTGGAAACACCATATATTTT.

The DNA for the CDR3 is TGCGCCAGCAGCCAAGATTATGGTGACAGCAACGGGGAAAAACTGTTTTTT. Residues: CASSQDYGDSNGEKLFF. This chain connects TRBV4-1 to TRBJ1-4; the D gene is possibly TRBD1 (5 bases). Trimming shortened V by 0 bases and J by 8 bases, and 19 bases separated the two germline ends. CDR3 length: 17 residues. CDR1 and CDR2 (germline): MGHRA, YSYEKL.

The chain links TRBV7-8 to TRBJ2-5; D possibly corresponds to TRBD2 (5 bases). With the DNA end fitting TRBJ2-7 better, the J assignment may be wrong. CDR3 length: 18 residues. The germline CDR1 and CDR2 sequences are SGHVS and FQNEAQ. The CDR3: CASSLAVGVSAVQYEQYF. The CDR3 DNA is TGTGCCAGCAGCTTAGCCGTGGGAGTGTCTGCAGTACAATACGAGCAGTACTTC.